This T cell receptor (beta chain) appears in the sequencing data of a study of T cells expressing NK-cell markers. Study overall: One of the eight sequenced donors was seronegative, whereas the other seven were HCMV-seropositive.

For each CDR3 protein, TCRdb gives one entry from its re-call of the 5' RACE reads, without DNA. Seen in this sample are 500,000 to 600,000 distinct CDR3 sequences; the ten most common clones hold approximately 3.6%. CDR1 and CDR2 (germline): SGHTA, FQGNSA. The CDR3 length is 17 residues. The source of this sequence is a man aged 18-30 years in good health. The sample taken for sequencing was blood T cells: a sorted CD56 or NKG2C T cell subset, CD4+ or CD8+ T cells, or bulk PBMC T cells (not recorded which). This sequence joins TRBV7-2 and TRBJ2-1; TCRdb names TRBD1, which stays unverified in the absence of DNA. CDR3: CASSLVAGGEPYNEQFF.